Each of the 4 T cell receptor beta chains below was sequenced from the same sample in a study of low-dose radiotherapy and immunotherapy resistance in tumors. Alpha- and beta-chain coverage of first-strand cDNA came from TRAV- and TRBV-specific primers. Amplification of TCRs used a constant-region primer and V-primer adapter for approximately 18 PCR cycles. TCRdb analysed the reads with MiXCR anew, one entry per CDR3 protein. Among some 94,000 distinct CDR3 sequences listed, roughly 19% were seen once. Sample time point: after trial treatment. Treatment noted: LDRT plus nivolumab, ipilimumab, low-dose cyclophosphamide and aspirin (RACIN trial). The starting material was PBMCs, obtained after low-dose radiotherapy plus immunotherapy. These receptors all stem from a female donor with ovarian cancer.

Only a few counts were recorded for this clonotype. The chain employs TRBV7-3 and TRBJ2-3; maybe TRBD2 (5 bases). The CDR3 loop spans 15 amino acids. CDR1 and CDR2 (germline): SGHTA, FQGTGA. V lost 0 bases and J lost 2, with 9 bases in between. CDR3 amino acids: CASSLTGSFTDTQYF. In DNA, the CDR3 is TGTGCCAGCAGCTTAACTGGGAGCTTCACAGATACGCAGTATTTT. The complete variable domain, with remaining parts taken from reference TRBV7-3 and TRBJ2-3, reads GAGVSQTPSNKVTEKGKYVELRCDPISGHTALYWYRQSLGQGPEFLIYFQGTGAADDSGLPNDRFFAVRPEGSVSTLKIQRTERGDSAVYLCASSLTGSFTDTQYFGPGTRLTVL.

This clonotype was picked up one time. A far larger clone is only one base removed, so a read error is likely. V and J are TRBV6-8 and TRBJ2-5; possibly TRBD2 for D (6 bases). The ends were cut back, 11 bases at V and 5 bases at J, with 15 bases in the middle. The CDR3 totals 12 residues. The germline gives CDR1 MNHGY, CDR2 SAAAGT. The CDR3 reads CASRRVLETQYF. The CDR3 bases are TGTGCCTCCAGGAGGGTTCTCGAGACCCAGTACTTC.

This chain connects TRBV11-2 to TRBJ1-6; 8 positions match TRBD1. The CDR3 has 16 residues. From germline, CDR1 is SGHAT and CDR2 FQNNGV. V dropped 4 bases and J dropped 12; count of bases not matched to a gene: 14. Written as DNA, the CDR3 is TGTGCCAGCAGCTCGTACGGGCAGGGGGCCTATCAACCCCTCCACTTT. It encodes CASSSYGQGAYQPLHF.

The V call is TRBV5-1, the J call TRBJ2-1, with 9 bases identical to TRBD2. Germline CDR1 and CDR2: SGHRS and YFSETQ. The length of the CDR3 is 15 residues. Trimming took 2 bases from V and 6 from J; bases not matched to a gene: 6. The CDR3 protein is CASSFGGGAFNEQFF. CDR3 DNA sequence: TGCGCCAGCAGCTTCGGCGGGGGGGCCTTCAATGAGCAGTTCTTC.